Reported below is one T cell receptor (beta chain). Its antigen is currently unknown. The entry originates in a study of brain T cells in children with intractable seizures. Notes on the study in general: Viral specificity was inferred only from CDR3 similarity; HCMV serostatus was unknown.

Patients received at least one anti-epileptic drug before surgery. Assay: immunoSEQ multiplex PCR; the TCRdb copy retains only in-frame clones and omits some. The sample holds about 110,000 clones, 85% to 95% seen once. V dropped 7 bases and J dropped 3; count of bases not matched to a gene: 6. CDR3 length: 15 amino acids. From germline, CDR1 is MNHEY and CDR2 SMNVEV (reference sequence). This chain joins TRBV27 and TRBJ2-2; 9 nucleotides match TRBD1. This TCR came from a boy under two years old with hemimegalencephaly and intractable seizures. The sample consisted of peripheral blood, taken at surgery. CDR3 coding DNA: TGTGCCAGCAACCCAGACAGGGGGGACACCGGGGAGCTGTTTTTT. Amino acids: CASNPDRGDTGELFF.